The present T cell receptor beta chain was sequenced within a study of glioma-infiltrating T cells after dendritic cell vaccination. General study results and limits: Complete blood and tumor specimen sets were limited to few patients.

Assay: immunoSEQ multiplex PCR; the TCRdb copy retains only in-frame clones and omits some. The data hold more than 20,000 clones, with approximately 85% observed a single time. Regarding this clone: As yet, its antigen is unknown.

The origin of this receptor is a human donor with glioblastoma. The sequenced sample was blood, obtained before dendritic cell vaccination.

The CDR3 region is CASSANQFGTGPEFF. The CDR3 coding sequence is TGTGCCAGCAGTGCCAACCAGTTCGGGACAGGGCCGGAGTTCTTC. The chain employs TRBV25-1 and TRBJ2-1; 9 positions match TRBD1. Trimming cost V 4 bases and J 14 bases; bases outside gene matches: 15. This CDR3 region has 15 residues. Looked up from germline, CDR1 is MGHDK and CDR2 is SYGVNS.